Listed here are 11 T cell receptor beta chains from one sample, sequenced in a study of regulatory T cells in long-lasting Graves disease. Time point noted: newly diagnosed GD, antithyroid drugs for less than 3 months. PBMCs provided the RNA from which the TCR library was made. Building the TCR beta libraries relied on iRepertoire HTBI primers, and CDR3 regions underwent Arm-PCR. TCRdb analysed the multiplex PCR reads with MiXCR anew, one entry per CDR3 protein. The top ten clones hold 25% to 30% of a sample with about 350,000 distinct CDR3 sequences, around 17% of them seen once. Another study also made use of these data, one on T cells in Graves' hyperthyroidism and ophthalmopathy.

The sample here was peripheral blood mononuclear cells (PBMCs), taken at new diagnosis, from a patient treated with antithyroid drugs. These receptors were obtained from a man in his forties with Graves disease.

This clonotype was seen more than once but under ten times. The V call is TRBV20-1, the J call TRBJ2-7; either TRBD1 or TRBD2 may supply D (5 bases each). The V gene's germline CDR1 is DFQATT and CDR2 SNEGSKA (reference sequence). The CDR3 is 15 amino acids. Trimming stripped 0 bases from V and 0 bases from J, with 12 bases between. The CDR3 loop reads CSARDAQAGSYEQYF. The CDR3, as DNA: TGCAGTGCTAGAGATGCACAGGCGGGCTCCTACGAGCAGTACTTC.

The gene calls are TRBV12-3 or TRBV12-4 and TRBJ2-2, with 9 bases identical to TRBD1. J gave up 0 bases and V 5 bases, and 16 bases lay outside the gene matches. There are 20 residues in the CDR3. CDR3 in amino acids: CASSPRTGEGGSANTGELFF. The CDR3 coding sequence is TGTGCCAGCAGTCCGCGGACAGGGGAAGGTGGTTCGGCGAACACCGGGGAGCTGTTTTTT.

This clonotype was observed many times. This chain links TRBV2 with TRBJ2-7; unclear D gene. Trimming removed 2 bases at V and 4 bases at J, with 18 bases between. CDR1 is SNHLY and CDR2 is FYNNEI in the germline V gene. The CDR3 has 16 residues. The CDR3 bases are TGTGCCAGCAGTGAACGGGTGGTATTCCCCCCGTACGAGCAGTACTTC. This translates into CASSERVVFPPYEQYF.

This clonotype occurred a few times. The genes are TRBV4-2 and TRBJ2-1, with 10 bases that match TRBD2. J lost 4 bases, V lost 0 bases, and 6 bases had no gene match. This CDR3 has 17 amino acids. In germline, CDR1 is LGHNA, CDR2 YNFKEQ. The CDR3 DNA reads TGTGCCAGCAGCCAAGAACCCAGCGGGGGGGGTTACAATGAGCAGTTCTTC. Protein: CASSQEPSGGGYNEQFF.

The table lists this clonotype with many counts. The chain uses TRBV20-1 and TRBJ1-1, with 7 bases fitting TRBD1. With 2 bases clipped from V and 3 bases from J, the junction kept 9 bases outside the gene matches. From germline, CDR1 is DFQATT and CDR2 SNEGSKA (reference sequence). This CDR3 is built from 15 residues. The DNA of the CDR3 is TGCAGTGCTAGATCGACAGGGCAAGGGTACACTGAAGCTTTCTTT. Translating gives CSARSTGQGYTEAFF.

With regard to this clonotype: This may be a read error: a much more frequent sequence differs by one nucleotide. The chain carries TRBV6-2 or TRBV6-3 and TRBJ1-1; D remains ambiguous. The CDR3 is 15 residues long. Trimming left V 0 bases short and J 4 bases short, with 12 bases between. Germline-derived CDR1 and CDR2 are MNHEY and SVGEGT. The CDR3 nucleotides are TGTGCCAGCAGTTACTCGATGAACAGTAGCACTGAAGCTTTCTTT. This sequence encodes CASSYSMNSSTEAFF.

In this sample, this clonotype turned up many times. The rearrangement joins TRBV12-3 or TRBV12-4 to TRBJ2-3, with D unclear. V was clipped by 6 bases and J by 3 bases, with 10 bases between them. This CDR3 has 13 amino acids. CDR3 sequence: CASSVDRTDTQYF. For the CDR3, the DNA is TGTGCCAGCAGCGTAGATCGTACAGATACGCAGTATTTT.

V and J are TRBV6-2 or TRBV6-3 and TRBJ2-2; TRBD2 agrees at 11 bases. Germline V CDR1 and CDR2: MNHEY, SVGEGT. The length of the CDR3 is 14 residues. With V trimmed by 8 bases and J by 6 bases, 5 bases remained unmatched. Written as DNA, the CDR3 is TGTGCCAGCTTACTAGCGGGGGAGTCCGGGGAGCTGTTTTTT. Translation gives CASLLAGESGELFF.

This clonotype has a count of ten or more. The chain carries TRBV28 and TRBJ2-1; D not certain. V was cut by 1 base and J by 10 bases, with 8 bases left in between. CDR3 size: 12 residues. From germline, CDR1 is MDHEN and CDR2 SYDVKM. CDR3 bases: TGTGCCAGCAGTTTATCGGGCACCGAGCAGTTCTTC. This encodes CASSLSGTEQFF.

This clonotype was seen ten or more times. CDR3 DNA: TGTGCCTGGAGTGGGGGGCGCGACACAGATACGCAGTATTTT. Its protein is CAWSGGRDTDTQYF. J is TRBJ2-3 and V is TRBV30, with D possibly being TRBD1 (6 bases). The CDR3 contains 14 residues. The V gene's germline CDR1 is GTSNPN and CDR2 SVGIG (reference sequence). V lost 1 base and J lost 2, with 10 bases in between.

Note on this clonotype: Sequence at one end of the junction differs from germline and may be a read error. The chain uses TRBV7-7 and TRBJ2-5; 8 bases line up with TRBD1. CDR3 length equals 15 residues. Germline V CDR1 and CDR2: SSHAT, FNYEAQ (reference sequence). CDR3 DNA sequence: TGTGCTAGCAGCCAGGGACAGGTCTTCCAAGAGACCCAGTACTTC. This translates into CASSQGQVFQETQYF.